Following are 7 T cell receptor beta chains from one sample sequenced in a study of T cell clonotyping in hematopoietic cell transplantation (dated by TCRdb to about 2021). The receptor library was made with the immunoSEQ multiplex PCR assay. The table comes from immuneACCESS by way of TCRdb, which keeps in-frame sequences with V and J called. Part of the clones is missing from these tables; in studies checked, under half for an unresolved V gene and the rest for unknown reasons. A total of 9,500 to 15,000 clones appear in this sample, roughly 87% of them only once. In total, the top ten clones hold roughly 3.9% of the sample. The sequenced sample was peripheral blood mononuclear cells. These receptors originate from a human donor who either received an allogeneic hematopoietic cell transplant for a myeloid malignancy or was a related donor (not recorded which). Some clones in this sample may be carry-over from other donors' samples.

The chain links TRBV29-1 to TRBJ1-2, with a weak D call TRBD1 (6 bases). Germline values: CDR1 SQVTM, CDR2 ANQGSEA. V was shortened by 5 bases and J by 4 bases, with 11 bases between the two germline ends. The CDR3 is made up of 12 amino acids. The CDR3 reads CSVSWDTYGYTF. CDR3 DNA sequence: TGCAGCGTTTCGTGGGACACCTATGGCTACACCTTC.

The rearrangement links TRBV9 to TRBJ2-2; 7 nucleotides align to TRBD1. The V and J ends lost 3 bases and 5 bases, in that order; junction bases with no gene match: 10. The CDR3 sequence is 16 residues long. The germline V gene encodes CDR1 SGDLS and CDR2 YYNGEE. Here the CDR3 reads CASSGSTGLYTGELFF. The CDR3 bases are TGTGCCAGCAGCGGCTCGACAGGGCTTTATACCGGGGAGCTGTTTTTT.

This chain uses TRBV18 with TRBJ1-2; possible D gene TRBD1, 5 bases. The CDR3 contains 16 residues. Trimming cost V 4 bases and J 4 bases, with 19 bases left between them. Looked up from germline, CDR1 is KGHSH and CDR2 is LQKENI. CDR3 sequence (DNA): TGTGCCAGCTCACTTCCGGGGACTTTAATTATCTATGGCTACACCTTC. Its protein is CASSLPGTLIIYGYTF.

The chain links TRBV10-2 to TRBJ2-5, with D possibly being TRBD2 (7 bases). This CDR3 contains 15 residues. Trimming removed 0 bases from V and 2 bases from J, with 10 bases in between. The germline V gene encodes CDR1 WSHSY and CDR2 SAAADI. CDR3 region: CASSESGGRQETQYF. CDR3 sequence (DNA): TGCGCCAGCAGTGAGTCGGGGGGGCGGCAAGAGACCCAGTACTTC.

This clone was recorded once. J is TRBJ2-1 and V is TRBV10-3, with D possibly matching TRBD2 (7 bases). Germline V gene sequence: CDR1 ENHRY, CDR2 SYGVKD. The V end lost 3 bases, the J end lost 5 bases, and 14 bases lay between the germline ends. This CDR3 spans 15 amino acids. The CDR3 loop is CAISERGGNNNEQFF. The DNA of the CDR3 is TGTGCCATCAGTGAAAGGGGGGGGAATAACAATGAGCAGTTCTTC.

This clone has a handful of counts. The rearrangement joins TRBV6-4 to TRBJ1-1; D is ambiguous. The CDR3 extends over 13 amino acids. Trimming left V 0 bases short and J 2 bases short, with 4 bases between. Germline V CDR1 and CDR2: MRHNA, SNTAGT. The CDR3 DNA sequence: TGTGCCAGCAGTGACTCGGACAACACTGAAGCTTTCTTT. Translated: CASSDSDNTEAFF.

The V call is TRBV2, the J call TRBJ1-2, with unresolved D. CDR3 length equals 14 residues. The V end was cut by 4 bases, the J end by 0 bases, with 9 bases between. Germline-derived CDR1 and CDR2 are SNHLY and FYNNEI. In nucleotides, the CDR3 is TGTGCCAGCAGTGGGGCATCAGCTAACTATGGCTACACCTTC. It yields the protein CASSGASANYGYTF.